These 3 T cell receptor beta chains were sequenced from one sample in a study of regulatory T cells in long-lasting Graves disease. The TCR beta library used iRepertoire HTBI primers with Arm-PCR amplification of CDR3. One entry per CDR3 protein, called by TCRdb with MiXCR from the multiplex PCR reads. In the table there are a few hundred thousand distinct CDR3 sequences, approximately 10% of which are singletons. Documented time point: newly diagnosed GD, antithyroid drugs for less than 3 months. From RNA extracted from PBMCs, the TCR library was made. The sample also formed part of further work on T cells in Graves' hyperthyroidism and ophthalmopathy.

The source material was peripheral blood mononuclear cells (PBMCs), sampled at new diagnosis, from a patient treated with antithyroid drugs. These receptors all stem from a woman in her late teens or twenties with Graves disease.

This clonotype was picked up many times. V usage is TRBV11-2 and J usage is TRBJ2-1; the match to TRBD2 covers 14 bases. CDR3 length: 17 residues. Germline V gene lookup returns CDR1 SGHAT and CDR2 FQNNGV. V lost 4 bases to trimming and J lost 2 bases; unmatched junction nucleotides: 4. In nucleotides, the CDR3 is TGTGCCAGCAGCTACGAGGGACTAGCGGGAGCCTACAATGAGCAGTTCTTC. Its protein is CASSYEGLAGAYNEQFF.

The V and J genes are TRBV5-1 and TRBJ2-2, with D possibly TRBD2 on 6 matching bases. The germline CDR1 and CDR2 sequences are SGHRS and YFSETQ. V was clipped by 4 bases and J by 5 bases, with 18 bases between them. This CDR3 region has 16 residues. CDR3 sequence: CASSPIFTGVTGELFF. Written as DNA, the CDR3 is TGCGCCAGCAGCCCCATCTTCACGGGGGTTACCGGGGAGCTGTTTTTT.

The table lists this clonotype with many counts. CDR3 sequence reads: CASSSGRRSLWAKETQYF. The CDR3 nucleotides read TGTGCCAGCAGTTCGGGCCGGCGGTCATTATGGGCAAAAGAGACCCAGTACTTC. The J gene is TRBJ2-5, the V gene TRBV2; D call uncertain. Germline CDR1 SNHLY, CDR2 FYNNEI. This CDR3 contains 18 residues. V lost 5 bases and J 3 bases, leaving 25 bases between the germline ends.